These 29 T cell receptor beta chains were sequenced from one sample in a study of T cell changes during pregnancy in multiple sclerosis. Some clones are missing from TCRdb's copy, which holds only in-frame ones; the method was immunoSEQ multiplex PCR. The sample records about 93,000 clones, over 80% being singletons. The material sequenced was peripheral blood, taken after pregnancy. These receptors originate from a female donor with multiple sclerosis, enrolled in a pregnancy study.

This chain uses TRBV5-4 with TRBJ1-1, with a weak D call TRBD1 (5 bases). The V end was cut by 3 bases, the J end by 11 bases, with 14 bases between. This CDR3 has 12 amino acids. In germline, CDR1 is SGHNT, CDR2 YYREEE (reference sequence). CDR3 nucleotides: TGTGCCAGCAGCTCGGAGGGACTGCTGGCTTTCTTT. Protein sequence: CASSSEGLLAFF.

The rearrangement links TRBV9 to TRBJ2-1; 7 nucleotides agree with TRBD2. This CDR3 comprises 14 residues. Germline V lookup: CDR1 SGDLS, CDR2 YYNGEE. V gave up 2 bases and J gave up 8 bases; unmatched junction bases: 7. The CDR3 spells CASSVSSGIDEQFF. In DNA form, the CDR3 reads TGTGCCAGCAGCGTTTCCAGCGGGATAGATGAGCAGTTCTTC. Based on the CDR3 plus reference TRBV9 and TRBJ2-1, the full variable domain is DSGVTQTPKHLITATGQRVTLRCSPRSGDLSVYWYQQSLDQGLQFLIQYYNGEERAKGNILERFSAQQFPDLHSELNLSSLELGDSALYFCASSVSSGIDEQFFGPGTRLTVL.

V usage is TRBV7-2 and J usage is TRBJ2-7; D may be TRBD2 (7 bases). The CDR3 is made up of 16 amino acids. The germline CDR1 and CDR2 sequences are SGHTA and FQGNSA. Trimming left V 1 base short and J 1 base short, with 14 bases between. In DNA, the CDR3 is TGTGCCAGCAGCTTAGATGGCGGGGGCTCTTCCTACGAGCAGTACTTC. Its protein product is CASSLDGGGSSYEQYF.

CDR3 sequence reads: CASSSGGTSAYEQYF. The CDR3 DNA sequence: TGTGCCAGCAGCTCCGGGGGGACTAGCGCTTACGAGCAGTACTTC. V is TRBV7-9 and J is TRBJ2-7, with 10 bases that match TRBD2. This CDR3 contains 15 residues. The germline V gene encodes CDR1 SEHNR and CDR2 FQNEAQ (reference sequence). The ends lost 4 bases at V and 4 bases at J; junction bases unmatched: 7.

The chain uses TRBV6-1 and TRBJ1-6; possibly TRBD1 for D (5 bases). Germline assignment: CDR1 MNHNS and CDR2 SASEGT. V dropped 4 bases and J dropped 0 bases, with 13 bases sitting between them. This CDR3 spans 17 amino acids. CDR3 amino acids: CASSGTQESSYNSPLHF. The CDR3, as DNA: TGTGCCAGCAGTGGGACACAGGAAAGCTCCTATAATTCACCCCTCCACTTT.

The genes are TRBV25-1 and TRBJ1-1; D not certain. The CDR3 runs 15 residues. V lost 3 bases to trimming and J lost 1 base, with 12 bases between them. CDR1 is MGHDK, CDR2 SYGVNS, per germline. The CDR3: CASSDLVRGNTEAFF. The CDR3 nucleotides read TGTGCCAGCAGTGATTTGGTTCGGGGGAACACTGAAGCTTTCTTT.

J is TRBJ2-7 and V is TRBV27, with TRBD2 as a possible D gene (5 bases). V was clipped by 3 bases and J by 2 bases, with 8 bases between them. CDR1 and CDR2 from the germline V gene are MNHEY and SMNVEV (reference sequence). The CDR3 runs 13 residues. The CDR3 coding sequence is TGTGCCAGCAGTTTTCGACTACCCTACGAGCAGTACTTC. This translates into CASSFRLPYEQYF.

The chain is built from TRBV5-1 and TRBJ2-1; TRBD2 matches 9 bases. Germline V gene data show CDR1 as SGHRS and CDR2 as YFSETQ. J gave up 3 bases and V 2 bases, and 9 bases lay outside the gene matches. This CDR3 contains 17 residues. The CDR3 nucleotides read TGCGCCAGCAGCTTCCAATCCCGGACTAGCGACTACAATGAGCAGTTCTTC. Protein sequence: CASSFQSRTSDYNEQFF.

The chain combines TRBV30 with TRBJ2-3, with 8 bases that match TRBD2. The CDR3 extends over 15 amino acids. From germline, CDR1 is GTSNPN and CDR2 SVGIG (reference sequence). Losses at the gene ends were 0 bases for V and 3 bases for J; bases not matched to a gene: 5. CDR3 in amino acids: CAWSVGSGETDTQYF. The CDR3 DNA reads as TGTGCCTGGAGTGTCGGTAGCGGGGAGACAGATACGCAGTATTTT.

The chain has TRBV20-1 and TRBJ2-7, with unresolved D. V was pared by 2 bases and J by 2 bases, with 4 bases between. The CDR3 is made up of 11 amino acids. Per germline, CDR1 DFQATT and CDR2 SNEGSKA (reference sequence). CDR3 in DNA: TGCAGTGCTAGACGGGCCTACGAGCAGTACTTC. Protein sequence: CSARRAYEQYF.

The rearrangement uses TRBV19 and TRBJ1-6, with a possible D match to TRBD1 (5 bases). CDR3 length: 13 amino acids. V was clipped by 4 bases and J by 10 bases, with 11 bases between them. Germline CDR1 LNHDA, CDR2 SQIVND (reference sequence). The CDR3 region is CASSSREGSPLHF. The DNA for the CDR3 is TGTGCCAGTAGTAGCAGGGAAGGGTCACCCCTCCACTTT.

The CDR3 DNA follows: TGTGCCAGCTCACCGGGGAGGGCCTCTAGAGGGCCCCAGCATTTT. Residues: CASSPGRASRGPQHF. V is TRBV18 and J is TRBJ1-5, with D unclear. Trimming cost V 3 bases and J 9 bases, with 18 bases left between them. The CDR3 is made up of 15 amino acids. Germline V gene lookup returns CDR1 KGHSH and CDR2 LQKENI. The whole variable domain, filled in from reference TRBV18 and TRBJ1-5, reads NAGVMQNPRHLVRRRGQEARLRCSPMKGHSHVYWYRQLPEEGLKFMVYLQKENIIDESGMPKERFSAEFPKEGPSILRIQQVVRGDSAAYFCASSPGRASRGPQHFGDGTRLSIL.

This sequence joins TRBV7-7 and TRBJ2-2; D is unclear. This CDR3 has 13 residues. Trimming cost V 11 bases and J 1 base, with 11 bases left between them. Germline CDR1 is SSHAT and CDR2 is FNYEAQ (reference sequence). The chain's CDR3 is CACIEVNTGELFF. CDR3 nucleotide sequence: TGTGCCTGCATAGAGGTGAACACCGGGGAGCTGTTTTTT.

The chain uses TRBV9 and TRBJ2-7, with 8 bases matching TRBD2. The CDR3 consists of 15 residues. Germline V lookup: CDR1 SGDLS, CDR2 YYNGEE. V shed 2 bases and J 0 bases; nucleotides not matched to a gene: 4. CDR3 nucleotide sequence: TGTGCCAGCAGCGTCGGGGGGGAATACTCCTACGAGCAGTACTTC. It is translated as CASSVGGEYSYEQYF.

This chain connects TRBV11-2 to TRBJ1-3; TRBD1 might be the D (5 bases). CDR3 length equals 15 residues. The germline V gene encodes CDR1 SGHAT and CDR2 FQNNGV. V lost 2 bases, J lost 1 base, and 9 bases lay in between. The CDR3: CASSLLPGSGNTIYF. CDR3 nucleotide sequence: TGTGCCAGCAGCTTATTACCAGGGTCTGGAAACACCATATATTTT.

This clone was seen repeatedly, ten times or more. The chain employs TRBV30 and TRBJ1-1, with unresolved D. The length of the CDR3 is 13 residues. V dropped 0 bases and J dropped 1 base, with 6 bases sitting between them. Per germline, CDR1 GTSNPN and CDR2 SVGIG (reference sequence). The CDR3: CAWSVTWNTEAFF. The CDR3 nucleotides are TGTGCCTGGAGTGTGACATGGAACACTGAAGCTTTCTTT.

The chain couples TRBV2 to TRBJ1-5; 7 bases fit TRBD1. The CDR3 contains 14 residues. Unmatched junction bases numbered 10, after V lost 9 bases and J lost 5 bases. The V gene's germline CDR1 is SNHLY and CDR2 FYNNEI. The CDR3 protein is CASKPGQQYQPQHF. CDR3 in DNA: TGTGCCAGTAAACCGGGACAGCAGTATCAGCCCCAGCATTTT.

This chain joins TRBV4-2 and TRBJ2-7, with TRBD2 matching 12 bases. The CDR3 is made up of 15 amino acids. Losses at the gene ends were 4 bases for V and 6 bases for J; bases not matched to a gene: 7. Germline values: CDR1 LGHNA, CDR2 YNFKEQ. CDR3 in DNA: TGTGCCAGCAGCCCAGTACTAGCGGGAGGAAGCGAGCAGTACTTC. Its translation is CASSPVLAGGSEQYF.

A note on this clone: Other nucleotide sequences in the sample specify the same CDR3. The genes are TRBV28 and TRBJ1-5; 7 bases line up with TRBD1. J lost 0 bases, V lost 4 bases, and 0 bases had no gene match. Germline CDR1 and CDR2: MDHEN and SYDVKM. The CDR3 is made up of 14 amino acids. Here the CDR3 DNA reads TGTGCCAGCAGTTCAGGGGGTAGCAATCAGCCCCAGCATTTT. Encoded protein: CASSSGGSNQPQHF.

The chain combines TRBV13 with TRBJ2-7; TRBD1 matches 11 bases. The junction had 9 bases not matched to a gene; V was cut back by 5 bases and J by 12 bases. CDR1 PRHDT and CDR2 FYEKMQ come from the germline V gene (reference sequence). The CDR3 consists of 13 residues. CDR3 in amino acids: CASSPPEDRGLYF. DNA for the CDR3: TGTGCCAGCAGCCCCCCCGAGGACAGGGGGCTGTACTTC. Drawing the rest from reference TRBV13 and TRBJ2-7, the complete variable domain is AAGVIQSPRHLIKEKRETATLKCYPIPRHDTVYWYQQGPGQDPQFLISFYEKMQSDKGSIPDRFSAQQFSDYHSELNMSSLELGDSALYFCASSPPEDRGLYFGPGTRLTVT.

This clone was picked up one time. This chain uses TRBV7-9 with TRBJ1-3, with D perhaps TRBD1 (6 bases). This CDR3 is built from 18 residues. Trimming left V 1 base short and J 0 bases short, with 16 bases between. Germline V gene sequence: CDR1 SEHNR, CDR2 FQNEAQ (reference sequence). DNA of the CDR3: TGTGCCAGCAGCTTAGAACGACGGCAGGGGAGCTCTGGAAACACCATATATTTT. Translating it yields CASSLERRQGSSGNTIYF. Using reference TRBV7-9 and TRBJ1-3 for the parts outside the CDR3, the full variable domain is DTGVSQNPRHKITKRGQNVTFRCDPISEHNRLYWYRQTLGQGPEFLTYFQNEAQLEKSRLLSDRFSAERPKGSFSTLEIQRTEQGDSAMYLCASSLERRQGSSGNTIYFGEGSWLTVV.

The rearrangement uses TRBV19 and TRBJ2-1; TRBD2 matches at 13 bases. The V segment lost 6 bases and the J segment 10 bases; nucleotides outside the gene matches: 9. Looked up from germline, CDR1 is LNHDA and CDR2 is SQIVND (reference sequence). The CDR3 spans 15 residues. The CDR3 loop is CASRPPGLAGNEQFF. The CDR3 DNA is TGTGCCAGTAGGCCACCGGGACTAGCGGGAAACGAGCAGTTCTTC.

The chain links TRBV19 to TRBJ1-1; D not resolved. Germline CDR1 reads LNHDA; CDR2 reads SQIVND (reference sequence). V dropped 5 bases and J dropped 1 base, with 8 bases sitting between them. This CDR3 region has 13 residues. CDR3 in DNA: TGTGCCAGTAGTGACGACAAGAACACTGAAGCTTTCTTT. It translates to CASSDDKNTEAFF. Filled out from reference TRBV19 and TRBJ1-1, the complete variable domain reads DGGITQSPKYLFRKEGQNVTLSCEQNLNHDAMYWYRQDPGQGLRLIYYSQIVNDFQKGDIAEGYSVSREKKESFPLTVTSAQKNPTAFYLCASSDDKNTEAFFGQGTRLTVV.

This clone is a singleton in its sample. The chain is built from TRBV5-5 and TRBJ1-5, with D tentatively TRBD1 (5 bases). V was shortened by 0 bases and J by 7 bases, with 8 bases between the two germline ends. Looked up from germline, CDR1 is SGHKS and CDR2 is YYEKEE (reference sequence). CDR3 length: 13 residues. CDR3 DNA sequence: TGTGCCAGCAGCTTGGGAAAGGGGCAGCCCCAGCATTTT. This gives the protein CASSLGKGQPQHF.

The V and J genes are TRBV7-9 and TRBJ2-5; D is possibly TRBD1 (6 bases). There are 15 residues in the CDR3. V shed 5 bases and J shed 2 bases, with 15 bases lying between them. CDR1 is SEHNR, CDR2 FQNEAQ, per germline (reference sequence). The CDR3 is CASSHNRVGQETQYF. The CDR3 DNA sequence: TGTGCCAGCAGCCATAACAGGGTTGGACAAGAGACCCAGTACTTC. The full variable domain, with the rest looked up from reference TRBV7-9 and TRBJ2-5, is DTGVSQNPRHKITKRGQNVTFRCDPISEHNRLYWYRQTLGQGPEFLTYFQNEAQLEKSRLLSDRFSAERPKGSFSTLEIQRTEQGDSAMYLCASSHNRVGQETQYFGPGTRLLVL.

This chain links TRBV5-1 with TRBJ2-7, with TRBD2 as a possible D gene (5 bases). The V gene lost 6 bases and the J gene lost 5 bases, with 15 bases spanning the gap. CDR1 and CDR2 from the germline V gene are SGHRS and YFSETQ. This CDR3 is 13 amino acids long. CDR3 residues: CASTRGSRDEQYF. The CDR3 DNA reads TGCGCCAGCACTAGAGGGAGTCGGGACGAGCAGTACTTC.

The V gene is TRBV23-1, the J gene TRBJ1-2, with 8 bases lining up with TRBD1. TRBV23-1 is given ORF status, its function remaining uncertain. The CDR3 totals 17 residues. V shed 4 bases, J shed 2 bases, and the junction held 12 bases outside the gene matches. The CDR3, as DNA: TGCGCCAGCAGTCCCCCCACCGTGACAGGGGAGAACTATGGCTACACCTTC. Its protein product is CASSPPTVTGENYGYTF.

The CDR3 sequence is CASSVGRTAGGYEQYF. CDR3 nucleotides: TGTGCCAGCAGCGTAGGGAGGACAGCTGGGGGCTACGAGCAGTACTTC. The chain uses TRBV9 and TRBJ2-7, with a possible D match to TRBD1 (6 bases). The germline V and J ends were trimmed by 0 bases and 3 bases, with 16 bases remaining between them. Germline CDR1 reads SGDLS; CDR2 reads YYNGEE. The CDR3 is made up of 16 amino acids. Full variable domain (outside the CDR3, taken from reference TRBV9 and TRBJ2-7): DSGVTQTPKHLITATGQRVTLRCSPRSGDLSVYWYQQSLDQGLQFLIQYYNGEERAKGNILERFSAQQFPDLHSELNLSSLELGDSALYFCASSVGRTAGGYEQYFGPGTRLTVT.

This chain links TRBV5-4 with TRBJ2-7; D might be TRBD1 (6 bases). The CDR3 contains 13 residues. Germline CDR1 and CDR2: SGHNT and YYREEE (reference sequence). The V end lost 1 base, the J end lost 3 bases, and 8 bases lay between the germline ends. The CDR3 reads CASSLIQGYEQYF. For the CDR3, the DNA is TGTGCCAGCAGCTTGATACAGGGCTACGAGCAGTACTTC.